This TCR beta chain was found in a study of blood T cell repertoires in COVID-19. Study details: PBMCs, B-cell-depleted T cells, or T cells were the source of the cDNA or gDNA that made up the material.

The CDR3 consists of 14 residues. V gave up 1 base and J gave up 2 bases, with 6 bases separating them. Germline lookup yields CDR1 ENHRY and CDR2 SYGVKD. Authors' data handling: Reference gene primer amplification gave nucleated cell count estimates. Assay used: immunoSEQ multiplex PCR; TCRdb lists only in-frame clones, some missing. V and J calls and clone size are those listed in that table; D and trimming were worked out from the DNA. Of about 160,000 clones listed, roughly 83% are singletons. The sample was peripheral blood. The receptor's source is a woman in her fifties or sixties with acute or convalescent COVID-19. The chain combines TRBV10-3 with TRBJ1-3, with D unclear. The CDR3 here is CAISEWQAGNTIYF. For the CDR3, the DNA is TGTGCCATCAGTGAGTGGCAGGCTGGAAACACCATATATTTT.